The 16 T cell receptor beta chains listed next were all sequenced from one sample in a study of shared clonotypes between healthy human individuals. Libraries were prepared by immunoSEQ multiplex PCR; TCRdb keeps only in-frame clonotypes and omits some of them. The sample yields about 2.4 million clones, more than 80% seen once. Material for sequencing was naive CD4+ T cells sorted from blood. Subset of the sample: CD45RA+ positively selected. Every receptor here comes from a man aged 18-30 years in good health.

The CDR3 nucleotides are TGTGCCAGTAAAGGGTGGCCATACTCTGGAAACACCATATATTTT. Protein sequence: CASKGWPYSGNTIYF. V and J are TRBV19 and TRBJ1-3; the D is unclear. The V end lost 7 bases, the J end lost 0 bases, and 13 bases lay between the germline ends. The germline gives CDR1 LNHDA, CDR2 SQIVND (reference sequence). The CDR3 totals 15 residues.

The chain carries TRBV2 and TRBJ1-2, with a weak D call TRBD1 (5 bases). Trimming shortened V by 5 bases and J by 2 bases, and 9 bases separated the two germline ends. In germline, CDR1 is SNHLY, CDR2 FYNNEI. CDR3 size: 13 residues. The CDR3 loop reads CASSLRQNYGYTF. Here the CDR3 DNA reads TGTGCCAGCAGTCTTAGACAGAACTATGGCTACACCTTC.

The CDR3 DNA follows: TGTGCCAGCAGCGAGGGGCCAGATACGCAGTATTTT. Its translation: CASSEGPDTQYF. The chain employs TRBV11-1 and TRBJ2-3, with D possibly called TRBD1 or TRBD2 (5 bases each). V lost 5 bases to trimming and J lost 4 bases, with 7 bases between them. The CDR3 totals 12 residues. Per the germline V gene, CDR1 is SGHAT and CDR2 is FQDESV (reference sequence).

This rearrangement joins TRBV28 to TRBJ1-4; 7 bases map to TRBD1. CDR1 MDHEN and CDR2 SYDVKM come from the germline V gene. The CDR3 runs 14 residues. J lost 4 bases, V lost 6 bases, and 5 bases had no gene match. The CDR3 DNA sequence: TGTGCCAGCAGCCCCGACAGGGTTAATGAAAAACTGTTTTTT. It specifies CASSPDRVNEKLFF.

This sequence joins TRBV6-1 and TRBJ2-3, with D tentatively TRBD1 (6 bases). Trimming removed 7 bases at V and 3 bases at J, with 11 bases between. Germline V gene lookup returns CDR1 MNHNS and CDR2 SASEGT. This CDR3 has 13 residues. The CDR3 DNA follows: TGTGCCAGCACCCAGGGGTATACAGATACGCAGTATTTT. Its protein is CASTQGYTDTQYF.

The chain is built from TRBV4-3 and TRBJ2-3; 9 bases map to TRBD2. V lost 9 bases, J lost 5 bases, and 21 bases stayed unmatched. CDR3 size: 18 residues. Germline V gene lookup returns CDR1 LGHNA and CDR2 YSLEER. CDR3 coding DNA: TGCGCCAGTCCTGAAACCTCAATCGTGCGGGAGGGGGTAGATACGCAGTATTTT. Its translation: CASPETSIVREGVDTQYF.

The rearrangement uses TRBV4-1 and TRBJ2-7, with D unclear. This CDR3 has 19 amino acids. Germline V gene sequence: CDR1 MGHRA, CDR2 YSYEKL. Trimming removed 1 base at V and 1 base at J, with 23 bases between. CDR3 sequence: CASSQVVFMNIPLSYEQYF. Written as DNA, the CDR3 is TGCGCCAGCAGCCAAGTTGTTTTTATGAACATCCCTCTGTCCTACGAGCAGTACTTC.

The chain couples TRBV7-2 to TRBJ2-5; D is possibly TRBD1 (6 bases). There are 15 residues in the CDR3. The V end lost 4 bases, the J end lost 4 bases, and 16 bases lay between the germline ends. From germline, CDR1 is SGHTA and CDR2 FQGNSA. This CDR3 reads CASSSPDLGGETQYF. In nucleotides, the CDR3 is TGTGCCAGCAGCTCACCCGATTTAGGGGGAGAGACCCAGTACTTC.

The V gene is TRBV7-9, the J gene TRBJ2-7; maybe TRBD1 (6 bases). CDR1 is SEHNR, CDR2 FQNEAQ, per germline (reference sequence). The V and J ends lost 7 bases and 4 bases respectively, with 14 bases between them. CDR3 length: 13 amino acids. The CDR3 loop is CASNGGGRYEQYF. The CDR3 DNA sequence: TGTGCCAGCAACGGTGGGGGCAGATACGAGCAGTACTTC.

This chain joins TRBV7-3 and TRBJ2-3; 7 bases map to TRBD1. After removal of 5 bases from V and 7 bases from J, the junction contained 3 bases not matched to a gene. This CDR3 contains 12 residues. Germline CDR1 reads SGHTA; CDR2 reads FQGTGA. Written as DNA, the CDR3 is TGTGCCAGCAGCCCCAGGGGGAATACGCAGTATTTT. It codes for CASSPRGNTQYF. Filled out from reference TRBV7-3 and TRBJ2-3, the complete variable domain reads GAGVSQTPSNKVTEKGKYVELRCDPISGHTALYWYRQSLGQGPEFLIYFQGTGAADDSGLPNDRFFAVRPEGSVSTLKIQRTERGDSAVYLCASSPRGNTQYFGPGTRLTVL.

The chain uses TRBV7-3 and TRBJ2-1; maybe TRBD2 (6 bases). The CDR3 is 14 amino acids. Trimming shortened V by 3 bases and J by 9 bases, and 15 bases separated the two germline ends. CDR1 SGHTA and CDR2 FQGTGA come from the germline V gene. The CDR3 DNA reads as TGTGCCAGCAGCTTGGGTGGGACTTCCTCTGAGCAGTTCTTC. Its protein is CASSLGGTSSEQFF.

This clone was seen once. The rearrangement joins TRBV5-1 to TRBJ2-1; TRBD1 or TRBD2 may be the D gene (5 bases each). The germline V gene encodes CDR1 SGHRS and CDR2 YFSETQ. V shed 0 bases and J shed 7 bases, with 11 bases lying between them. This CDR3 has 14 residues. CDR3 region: CASSLARWGNEQFF. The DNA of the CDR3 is TGCGCCAGCAGCTTGGCCAGGTGGGGGAATGAGCAGTTCTTC.

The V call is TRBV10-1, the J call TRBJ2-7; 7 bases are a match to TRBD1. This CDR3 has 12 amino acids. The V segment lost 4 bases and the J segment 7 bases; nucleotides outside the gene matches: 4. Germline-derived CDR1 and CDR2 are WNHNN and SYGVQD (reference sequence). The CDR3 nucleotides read TGCGCCAGCAGTGCGGCAGGGGGTGAGCAGTACTTC. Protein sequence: CASSAAGGEQYF.

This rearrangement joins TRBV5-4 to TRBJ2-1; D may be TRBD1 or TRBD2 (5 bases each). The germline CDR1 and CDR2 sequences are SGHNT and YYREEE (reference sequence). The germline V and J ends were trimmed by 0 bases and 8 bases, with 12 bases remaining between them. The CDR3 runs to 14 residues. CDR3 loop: CASSLDWGTDEQFF. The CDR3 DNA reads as TGTGCCAGCAGCTTGGACTGGGGGACGGATGAGCAGTTCTTC.

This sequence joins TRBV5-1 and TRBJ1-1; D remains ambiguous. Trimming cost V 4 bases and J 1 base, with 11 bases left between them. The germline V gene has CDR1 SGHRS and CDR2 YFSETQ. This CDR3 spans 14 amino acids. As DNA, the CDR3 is TGCGCCAGCAGCCCCATAAGCCCGAACACTGAAGCTTTCTTT. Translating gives CASSPISPNTEAFF.

The CDR3 is CASSQEGLAGNPDTQYF. CDR3 bases: TGCGCCAGCAGCCAAGAGGGACTAGCGGGGAACCCAGATACGCAGTATTTT. The J gene is TRBJ2-3, the V gene TRBV4-3; TRBD2 matches 13 bases. The CDR3 extends over 17 amino acids. The V and J ends lost 0 bases and 4 bases, in that order; junction bases with no gene match: 4. Germline V gives CDR1 LGHNA, CDR2 YSLEER.